These T cell receptor beta chains were read from a single sample in a study of blood T cell repertoires in COVID-19. Sequencing was performed with immunoSEQ multiplex PCR; in TCRdb, only in-frame clones are kept and a portion is missing. The sample carries 150,000 or so clones, about 85% recorded once. The sequencing sample was made of peripheral blood. All receptors come from a man between 60 and 75 years old with COVID-19, enrolled during active disease. Each CDR3 is given with its conserved first and last residue. A D gene is named only where the DNA matches it firmly. Rows give clone size only sometimes, using once, few, many, or a class for an expanded clone.

. | TRBJ1-5 | TRBV19 | . | CASSLAGGNQPQHF | TGTGCCAGTAGTTTGGCCGGAGGAAATCAGCCCCAGCATTTT
. | TRBJ2-3 | TRBV7-9 | . | CASSTWGETKDTQYF | TGTGCCAGCAGCACCTGGGGGGAGACCAAAGATACGCAGTATTTT
TRBD2 | TRBJ2-2 | TRBV3-1/TRBV3-2 | . | CASSLLPGLAGSTGELFF | TGTGCCAGCAGCCTCCTCCCCGGACTAGCGGGGTCCACCGGGGAGCTGTTTTTT
TRBD2 | TRBJ2-2 | TRBV7-9 | . | CASSGTGLPLAGELFF | TGTGCCAGCAGCGGAACGGGACTACCGCTAGCCGGGGAGCTGTTTTTT
. | TRBJ1-1 | TRBV7-2 | . | CASSIRRGTEAFF | TGTGCCAGCAGCATTCGACGGGGCACTGAAGCTTTCTTT
TRBD1 | TRBJ1-6 | TRBV25-1 | many | CASSALAGTGSSPLHF | TGTGCCAGCAGTGCTTTAGCCGGGACAGGGAGTTCACCCCTCCACTTT
. | TRBJ1-2 | TRBV10-3 | . | CAISESQGYGYTF | TGTGCCATCAGTGAGTCGCAGGGCTATGGCTACACCTTC
. | TRBJ2-1 | TRBV7-8 | few | CASSLAMTWQFF | TGTGCCAGCAGCTTAGCGATGACTTGGCAGTTCTTC
TRBD1 | TRBJ1-5 | TRBV6-5 | . | CASSSTTGPNQPQHF | TGTGCCAGCAGTTCTACGACAGGGCCCAATCAGCCCCAGCATTTT
. | TRBJ1-1 | TRBV7-2 | . | CASSVTKMNTEAFF | TGTGCCAGCAGCGTTACTAAGATGAACACTGAAGCTTTCTTT
TRBD2 | TRBJ2-2 | TRBV9 | few | CASSDSGTSGSHRDTGELFF | TGTGCCAGCAGTGATTCCGGGACTAGCGGTTCCCATCGGGACACCGGGGAGCTGTTTTTT
TRBD1 | TRBJ1-5 | TRBV4-1 | . | CASSPGQLNQPQHF | TGCGCCAGCAGCCCGGGACAGCTCAATCAGCCCCAGCATTTT
. | TRBJ2-7 | TRBV11-2 | . | CASSFTSPTGSSYEQYF | TGTGCCAGCAGCTTCACCTCCCCTACAGGTAGCTCCTACGAGCAGTACTTC
. | TRBJ2-5 | TRBV24-1 | . | CATSVLGTQYF | TGTGCCACCAGTGTACTCGGGACCCAGTACTTC
. | TRBJ2-1 | TRBV6-5 | . | CASSYDRGGYNEQFF | TGTGCCAGCAGTTACGATCGAGGGGGTTACAATGAGCAGTTCTTC
TRBD2 | TRBJ2-1 | TRBV7-8 | . | CASSRIQGLAGNNEQFF | TGTGCCAGCAGCCGCATCCAGGGACTAGCGGGGAACAATGAGCAGTTCTTC
. | TRBJ1-4 | TRBV20-1 | few | CSASTPGAGVEKLFF | TGCAGTGCTAGTACCCCGGGAGCTGGAGTAGAAAAACTGTTTTTT
TRBD2 | TRBJ2-3 | TRBV24-1 | . | CATSLGGRTDTQYF | TGTGCCACCAGTCTTGGCGGGAGGACAGATACGCAGTATTTT
TRBD1 | TRBJ2-7 | TRBV6-2/TRBV6-3 | once | CASSRTGTYEQYF | TGTGCCAGCAGCCGGACAGGGACCTACGAGCAGTACTTC
. | TRBJ1-1 | TRBV7-2 | . | CASSLETGLKNTEAFF | TGTGCCAGCAGCTTAGAAACAGGTTTAAAGAACACTGAAGCTTTCTTT
TRBD2 | TRBJ2-1 | TRBV19 | . | CASSPQRGPSYPEQFF | TGTGCCAGTAGTCCTCAGCGGGGGCCAAGTTACCCTGAGCAGTTCTTC
TRBD2 | TRBJ2-2 | TRBV9 | . | CASSPGLAGATGELFF | TGTGCCAGCAGCCCAGGACTAGCGGGGGCCACCGGGGAGCTGTTTTTT
TRBD1 | TRBJ1-2 | TRBV9 | . | CASSVVGTGSLFGGYTF | TGTGCCAGCAGCGTAGTCGGGACAGGGAGTCTCTTCGGCGGCTACACCTTC
. | TRBJ1-5 | TRBV7-8 | . | CASSLEGGGQPQHF | TGTGCCAGCAGCTTAGAGGGGGGGGGTCAGCCCCAGCATTTT
. | TRBJ2-1 | TRBV7-9 | . | CASSLGGDYNEQFF | TGTGCCAGCAGCTTAGGCGGGGATTACAATGAGCAGTTCTTC
TRBD1 | TRBJ1-3 | TRBV6-5 | . | CASSSRTGVTGNTIYF | TGTGCCAGCAGTTCTAGGACAGGGGTAACTGGAAACACCATATATTTT
. | TRBJ1-1 | TRBV5-1 | . | CASSLGKGEDTEAFF | TGCGCCAGCAGCTTGGGGAAGGGAGAGGACACTGAAGCTTTCTTT